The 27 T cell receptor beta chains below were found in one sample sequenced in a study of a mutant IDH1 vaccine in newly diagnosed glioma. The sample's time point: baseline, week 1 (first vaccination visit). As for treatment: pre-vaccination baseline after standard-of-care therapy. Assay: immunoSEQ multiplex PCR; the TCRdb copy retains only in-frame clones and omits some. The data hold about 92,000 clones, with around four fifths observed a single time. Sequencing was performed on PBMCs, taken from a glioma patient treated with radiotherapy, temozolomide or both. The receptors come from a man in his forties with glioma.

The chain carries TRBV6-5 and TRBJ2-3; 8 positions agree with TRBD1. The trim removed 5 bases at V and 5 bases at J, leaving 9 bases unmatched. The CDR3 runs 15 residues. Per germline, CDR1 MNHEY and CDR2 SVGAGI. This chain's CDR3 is CASSRGTGGVDTQYF. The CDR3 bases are TGTGCCAGCAGTCGGGGGACAGGTGGGGTAGATACGCAGTATTTT.

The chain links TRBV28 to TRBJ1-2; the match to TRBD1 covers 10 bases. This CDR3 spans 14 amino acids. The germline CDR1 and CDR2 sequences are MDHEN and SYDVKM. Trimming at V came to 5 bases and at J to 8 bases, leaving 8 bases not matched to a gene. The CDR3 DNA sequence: TGTGCCAGCAGTAAGACAGGGGGCGCGGGAGGCTACACCTTC. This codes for CASSKTGGAGGYTF.

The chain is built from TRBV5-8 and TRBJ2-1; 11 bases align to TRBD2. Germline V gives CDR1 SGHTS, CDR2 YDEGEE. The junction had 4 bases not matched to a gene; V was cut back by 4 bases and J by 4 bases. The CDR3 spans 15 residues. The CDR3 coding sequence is TGTGCCAGCAGCCAGGGACTAGCGGTTTACAATGAGCAGTTCTTC. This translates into CASSQGLAVYNEQFF.

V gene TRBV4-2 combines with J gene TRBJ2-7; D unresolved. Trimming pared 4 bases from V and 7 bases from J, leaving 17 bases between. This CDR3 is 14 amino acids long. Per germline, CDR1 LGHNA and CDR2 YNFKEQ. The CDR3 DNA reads TGTGCCAGCAGCCCCCAGAGGACCTACGCGGAGCAGTACTTC. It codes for CASSPQRTYAEQYF.

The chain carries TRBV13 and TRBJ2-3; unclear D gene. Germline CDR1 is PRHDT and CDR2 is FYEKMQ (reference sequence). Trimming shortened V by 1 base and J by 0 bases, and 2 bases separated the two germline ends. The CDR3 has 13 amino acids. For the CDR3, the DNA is TGTGCCAGCAGCTTAGAAAGCACAGATACGCAGTATTTT. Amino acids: CASSLESTDTQYF.

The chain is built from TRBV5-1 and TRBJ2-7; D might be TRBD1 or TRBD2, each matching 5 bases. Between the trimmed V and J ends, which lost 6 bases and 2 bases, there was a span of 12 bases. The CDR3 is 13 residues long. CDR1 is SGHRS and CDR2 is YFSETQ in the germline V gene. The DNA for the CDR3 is TGCGCCAGCACCTGGGACCGGACCTACGAGCAGTACTTC. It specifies CASTWDRTYEQYF.

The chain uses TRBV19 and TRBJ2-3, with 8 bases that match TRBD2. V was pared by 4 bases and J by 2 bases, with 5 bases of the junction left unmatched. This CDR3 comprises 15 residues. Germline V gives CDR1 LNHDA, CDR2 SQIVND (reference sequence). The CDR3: CASSNSGVNTDTQYF. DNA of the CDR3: TGTGCCAGTAGTAATAGCGGGGTAAACACAGATACGCAGTATTTT.

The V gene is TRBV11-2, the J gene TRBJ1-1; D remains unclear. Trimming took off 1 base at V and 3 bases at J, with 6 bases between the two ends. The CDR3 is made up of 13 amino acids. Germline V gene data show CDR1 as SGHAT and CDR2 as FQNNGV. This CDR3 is CASSLVSYTEAFF. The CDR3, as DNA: TGTGCCAGCAGCTTAGTATCGTACACTGAAGCTTTCTTT.

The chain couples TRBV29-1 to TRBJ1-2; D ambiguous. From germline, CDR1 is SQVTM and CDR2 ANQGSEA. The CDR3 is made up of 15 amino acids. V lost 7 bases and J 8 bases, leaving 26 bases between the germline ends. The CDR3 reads CSGGLIKGGSIGYTF. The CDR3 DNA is TGCAGCGGCGGACTGATAAAGGGCGGAAGTATAGGCTACACCTTC.

The CDR3 DNA reads as TGTGCCAGCAGCGTTCGGGACTGGTCCTACGAGCAGTACTTC. Protein: CASSVRDWSYEQYF. The chain combines TRBV9 with TRBJ2-7; tentatively, D is TRBD2 (6 bases). The V gene's germline CDR1 is SGDLS and CDR2 YYNGEE. CDR3 size: 14 residues. The germline V and J ends were trimmed by 2 bases and 1 base, with 10 bases remaining between them.

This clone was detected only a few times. CDR3 nucleotide sequence: TGTGCCAGTAGCGGACGAGACTATGGCTACACCTTC. This sequence encodes CASSGRDYGYTF. The rearrangement joins TRBV19 to TRBJ1-2; D is unclear. V lost 6 bases and J 3 bases, leaving 8 bases between the germline ends. The CDR3 covers 12 residues. The germline gives CDR1 LNHDA, CDR2 SQIVND (reference sequence).

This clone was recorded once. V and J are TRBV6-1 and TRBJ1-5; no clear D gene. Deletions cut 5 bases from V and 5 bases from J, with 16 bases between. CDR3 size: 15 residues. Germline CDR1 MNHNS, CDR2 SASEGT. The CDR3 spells CASSPLGVGYQPQHF. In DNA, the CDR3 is TGTGCCAGCAGTCCCCTTGGTGTAGGCTATCAGCCCCAGCATTTT.

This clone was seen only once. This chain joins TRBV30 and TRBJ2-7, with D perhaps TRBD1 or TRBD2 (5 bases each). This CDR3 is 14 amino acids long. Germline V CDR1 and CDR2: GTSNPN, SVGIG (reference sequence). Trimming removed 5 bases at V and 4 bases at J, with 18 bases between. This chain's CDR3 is CAWSHPGPSYEQYF. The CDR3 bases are TGTGCCTGGTCCCATCCGGGACCCTCTTACGAGCAGTACTTC.

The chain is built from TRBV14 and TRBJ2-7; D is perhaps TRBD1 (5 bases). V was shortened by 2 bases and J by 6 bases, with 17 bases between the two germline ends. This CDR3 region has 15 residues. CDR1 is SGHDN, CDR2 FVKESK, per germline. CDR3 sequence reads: CASSQLPYARAEQYF. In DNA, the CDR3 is TGTGCCAGCAGCCAACTTCCCTACGCCAGGGCCGAGCAGTACTTC.

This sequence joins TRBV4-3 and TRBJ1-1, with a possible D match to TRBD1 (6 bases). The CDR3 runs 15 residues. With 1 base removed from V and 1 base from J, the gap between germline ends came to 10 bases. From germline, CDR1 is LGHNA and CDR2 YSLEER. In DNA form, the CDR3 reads TGCGCCAGCAGCCAAGCGGGCAGGGGGAACACTGAAGCTTTCTTT. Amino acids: CASSQAGRGNTEAFF.

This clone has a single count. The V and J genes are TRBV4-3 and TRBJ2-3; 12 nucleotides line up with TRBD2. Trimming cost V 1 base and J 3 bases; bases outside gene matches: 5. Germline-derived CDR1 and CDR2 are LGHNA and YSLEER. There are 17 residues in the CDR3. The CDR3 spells CASSQATSGGQTDTQYF. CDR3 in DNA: TGCGCCAGCAGCCAAGCTACTAGCGGGGGGCAAACAGATACGCAGTATTTT.

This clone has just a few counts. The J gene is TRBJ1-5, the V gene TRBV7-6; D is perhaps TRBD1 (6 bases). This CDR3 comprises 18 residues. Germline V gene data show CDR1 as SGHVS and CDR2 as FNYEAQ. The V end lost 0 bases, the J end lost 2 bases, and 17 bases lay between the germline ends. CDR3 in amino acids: CASSLAPAGVGGNQPQHF. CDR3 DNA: TGTGCCAGCAGCTTAGCGCCGGCAGGGGTAGGAGGCAATCAGCCCCAGCATTTT.

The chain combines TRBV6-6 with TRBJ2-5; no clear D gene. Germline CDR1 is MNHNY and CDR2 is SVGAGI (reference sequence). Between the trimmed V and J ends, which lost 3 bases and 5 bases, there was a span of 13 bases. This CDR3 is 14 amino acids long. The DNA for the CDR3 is TGTGCCAGCAGTTATGACTTTCTCGGGGAGACCCAGTACTTC. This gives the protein CASSYDFLGETQYF.

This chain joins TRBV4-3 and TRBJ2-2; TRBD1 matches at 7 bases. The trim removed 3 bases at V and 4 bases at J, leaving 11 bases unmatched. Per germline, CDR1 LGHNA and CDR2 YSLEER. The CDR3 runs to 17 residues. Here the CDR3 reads CASSQSRGGGGTGELFF. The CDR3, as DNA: TGCGCCAGCAGCCAGAGTCGAGGGGGCGGTGGCACCGGGGAGCTGTTTTTT.

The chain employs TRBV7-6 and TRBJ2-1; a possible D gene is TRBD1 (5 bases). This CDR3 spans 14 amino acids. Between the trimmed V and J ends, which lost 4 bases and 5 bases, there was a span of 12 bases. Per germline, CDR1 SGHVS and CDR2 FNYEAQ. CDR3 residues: CASSWGDRDNEQFF. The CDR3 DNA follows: TGTGCCAGCAGCTGGGGCGACAGAGACAATGAGCAGTTCTTC. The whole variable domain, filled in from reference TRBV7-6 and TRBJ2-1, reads GAGVSQSPRYKVTKRGQDVALRCDPISGHVSLYWYRQALGQGPEFLTYFNYEAQQDKSGLPNDRFSAERPEGSISTLTIQRTEQRDSAMYRCASSWGDRDNEQFFGPGTRLTVL.

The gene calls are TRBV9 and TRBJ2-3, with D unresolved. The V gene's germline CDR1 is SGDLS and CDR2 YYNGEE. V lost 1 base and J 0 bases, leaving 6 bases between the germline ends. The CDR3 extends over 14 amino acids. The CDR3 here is CASSVRPSTDTQYF. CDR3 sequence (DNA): TGTGCCAGCAGCGTACGACCCAGCACAGATACGCAGTATTTT.

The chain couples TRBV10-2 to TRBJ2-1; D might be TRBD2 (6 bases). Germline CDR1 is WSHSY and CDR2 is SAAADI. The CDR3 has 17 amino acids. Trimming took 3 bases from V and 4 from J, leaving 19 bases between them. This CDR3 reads CASSEWSSGVSYNEQFF. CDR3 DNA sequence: TGCGCCAGCAGTGAATGGTCTTCGGGGGTTTCATACAATGAGCAGTTCTTC.

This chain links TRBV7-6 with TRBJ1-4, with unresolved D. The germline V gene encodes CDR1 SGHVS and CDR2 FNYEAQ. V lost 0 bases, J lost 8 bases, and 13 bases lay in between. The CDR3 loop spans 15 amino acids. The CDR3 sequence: CASSLAEPPEEKLFF. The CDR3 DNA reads TGTGCCAGCAGCTTAGCTGAGCCCCCGGAAGAAAAACTGTTTTTT.

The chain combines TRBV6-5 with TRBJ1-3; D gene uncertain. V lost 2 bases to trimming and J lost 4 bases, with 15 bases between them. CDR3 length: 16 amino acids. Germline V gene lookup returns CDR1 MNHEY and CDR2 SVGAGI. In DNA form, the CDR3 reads TGTGCCAGCAGTTACGATGGCTCATCGGCAGGAAACACCATATATTTT. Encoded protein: CASSYDGSSAGNTIYF.

CDR3 sequence reads: CASSPSHEQFF. The CDR3 coding sequence is TGTGCCAGCAGCCCCTCGCATGAGCAGTTCTTC. V and J are TRBV28 and TRBJ2-1, with D unclear. The V end was cut by 6 bases, the J end by 8 bases, with 8 bases between. This CDR3 is 11 amino acids long. The germline V gene has CDR1 MDHEN and CDR2 SYDVKM.

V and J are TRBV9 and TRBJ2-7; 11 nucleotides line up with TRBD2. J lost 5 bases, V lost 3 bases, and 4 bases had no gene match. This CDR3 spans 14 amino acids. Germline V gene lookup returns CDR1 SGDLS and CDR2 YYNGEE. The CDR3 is CASSAGLAVDEQYF. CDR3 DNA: TGTGCCAGCAGCGCGGGACTAGCGGTCGACGAGCAGTACTTC. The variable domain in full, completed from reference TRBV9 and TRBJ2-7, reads DSGVTQTPKHLITATGQRVTLRCSPRSGDLSVYWYQQSLDQGLQFLIQYYNGEERAKGNILERFSAQQFPDLHSELNLSSLELGDSALYFCASSAGLAVDEQYFGPGTRLTVT.

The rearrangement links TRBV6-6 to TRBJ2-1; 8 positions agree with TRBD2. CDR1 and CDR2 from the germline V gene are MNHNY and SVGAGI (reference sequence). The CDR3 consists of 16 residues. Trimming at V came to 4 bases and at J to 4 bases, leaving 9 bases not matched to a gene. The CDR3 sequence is CASSLSSGGQYNEQFF. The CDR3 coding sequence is TGTGCCAGCAGTTTGTCCAGCGGGGGACAATACAATGAGCAGTTCTTC.